The clone carrying this T cell receptor (beta chain) showed up just once. The data are from a study of blood T cell repertoires in COVID-19. About the research overall: Samples representing acute and convalescent COVID-19 were sourced from the United States, Italy and Spain.

Trimming took 4 bases from V and 4 from J, leaving 17 bases between them. The CDR3 consists of 16 residues. The germline CDR1 and CDR2 sequences are LNHDA and SQIVND (reference sequence). The method was immunoSEQ multiplex PCR; TCRdb's version includes in-frame clones alone and lacks a portion of them. The sample carries about 180,000 clones, approximately 85% recorded once. The age range of participants was 18 to 89 years, with residence in some 25 US areas. Participants reported their clinical history, and cohort assignment relied on those reports. Cohort 3 donors were reported recovered after two negative PCRs, clearance, or symptom resolution.

This receptor was identified in a woman in her 30s who had recovered from COVID-19. The rearrangement uses TRBV19 and TRBJ1-5; tentative D call: TRBD1 (5 bases). Sequencing was performed on PBMCs or T cells enriched from blood (not recorded which). Written as DNA, the CDR3 is TGTGCCAGTAGTACGAACCGCGGGACGGTAAATCAGCCCCAGCATTTT. Protein: CASSTNRGTVNQPQHF.